This T cell receptor beta chain is drawn from a study of OX40 agonist ivuxolimab in advanced cancers. About the research overall: Dose-escalation patients had hepatocellular carcinoma, melanoma, renal cell or head and neck cancer. From roughly 20 to 79 years was the age range, with a mean of 60 years, and about 83% were male.

Looked up from germline, CDR1 is MNHNS and CDR2 is SASEGT. The CDR3 runs to 16 residues. V lost 3 bases, J lost 6 bases, and 8 bases stayed unmatched. TCRdb's table, derived via immunoSEQ multiplex PCR, lists solely in-frame clones and lacks some. The profile shows some 66,000 clones, over 60% of them singletons. Study results and caveats: CD4+ and CD8+ T cells in blood underwent clonal expansion by week 6 at 0.1 to 3.0 mg/kg.

Regarding this clone: Its antigen is unidentified.

This clonotype originated in an adult with an advanced solid tumor such as melanoma, head and neck, liver or kidney cancer. The sample in question was CD4+ or CD8+ T cells sorted from blood, obtained in a trial of the OX40 agonist ivuxolimab. This sequence joins TRBV6-1 and TRBJ1-6; 7 positions agree with TRBD1. CDR3 protein: CASSDTLGQSNSPLHF. In DNA, the CDR3 is TGTGCCAGCAGTGATACCCTGGGACAGAGTAATTCACCCCTCCACTTT.